This TCR beta chain was recovered during a study of shared T cell receptors in the human thymus. Sequencing used immunoSEQ multiplex PCR; TCRdb keeps in-frame clones, though not all of them. The data hold hundreds of thousands of clones, with roughly 90% observed a single time. Germline V CDR1 and CDR2: MGHRA, YSYEKL. V was shortened by 2 bases and J by 5 bases, with 10 bases between the two germline ends. CDR3 size: 14 residues. These data also featured in a second study, about human thymus T cells. Per that study: In corrective heart surgery, resections were taken, and these provided the thymus tissue. There were highly overlapping thymic repertoires among unrelated individuals, as related research reported.

The chain is built from TRBV4-1 and TRBJ2-1, with D uncertain. The sample consisted of thymocytes. This TCR was recovered from a boy younger than two with a congenital heart defect. CDR3 loop: CASSQHRRHNEQFF. CDR3 nucleotides: TGCGCCAGCAGCCAACATCGGAGACACAATGAGCAGTTCTTC.